These 20 T cell receptor beta chains were all obtained from the same sample, sequenced in a study of cytomegalovirus exposure and HLA in healthy donors. Assay used: immunoSEQ multiplex PCR; TCRdb lists only in-frame clones, some missing. This repertoire shows about 82,000 clones, 85% to 95% found once; its top ten account for roughly 0.74%. Sample: PBMCs. Receptors were obtained from a man between 18 and 35 years old in good health and CMV-seronegative.

The chain is built from TRBV9 and TRBJ2-1; possible D gene TRBD2, 6 bases. V dropped 3 bases and J dropped 8 bases, with 6 bases sitting between them. The length of the CDR3 is 11 residues. Germline V gene lookup returns CDR1 SGDLS and CDR2 YYNGEE. The CDR3 DNA sequence: TGTGCCAGCAGCGCGGGGGATGAGCAGTTCTTC. Translated: CASSAGDEQFF.

The chain recombines TRBV30 with TRBJ1-1; tentative D call: TRBD1 (6 bases). CDR3 size: 14 residues. V was shortened by 3 bases and J by 6 bases, with 17 bases between the two germline ends. Germline V gives CDR1 GTSNPN, CDR2 SVGIG (reference sequence). CDR3 sequence: CAWRPLGGAAEAFF. CDR3 DNA: TGTGCCTGGAGGCCCTTGGGGGGGGCGGCTGAAGCTTTCTTT. Full variable domain (rest looked up from reference TRBV30 and TRBJ1-1): SQTIHQWPATLVQPVGSPLSLECTVEGTSNPNLYWYRQAAGRGLQLLFYSVGIGQISSEVPQNLSASRPQDRQFILSSKKLLLSDSGFYLCAWRPLGGAAEAFFGQGTRLTVV.

This rearrangement joins TRBV6-6 to TRBJ1-2; 9 nucleotides line up with TRBD1. The junction had 11 bases not matched to a gene; V was cut back by 8 bases and J by 4 bases. This CDR3 has 15 residues. Germline V gene data show CDR1 as MNHNY and CDR2 as SVGAGI (reference sequence). The DNA of the CDR3 is TGTGCCAGCTTGCTCACACCGGGACAGGGCTATGGCTACACCTTC. Protein: CASLLTPGQGYGYTF.

V usage is TRBV29-1 and J usage is TRBJ1-2; D perhaps matches TRBD1 (5 bases). The germline V and J ends were trimmed by 3 bases and 8 bases, with 19 bases remaining between them. The CDR3 loop spans 14 amino acids. Germline assignment: CDR1 SQVTM and CDR2 ANQGSEA. The chain's CDR3 is CSVDRQTRGGGYTF. In DNA, the CDR3 is TGCAGCGTTGATCGCCAGACAAGGGGAGGAGGCTACACCTTC.

The genes are TRBV19 and TRBJ2-7; 8 nucleotides agree with TRBD1. V shed 0 bases, J shed 1 base, and the junction held 2 bases outside the gene matches. Germline-derived CDR1 and CDR2 are LNHDA and SQIVND (reference sequence). This CDR3 comprises 15 residues. CDR3 sequence reads: CASSIDGQGSYEQYF. CDR3 bases: TGTGCCAGTAGTATAGACGGACAGGGTTCCTACGAGCAGTACTTC.

The rearrangement uses TRBV4-2 and TRBJ2-5, with TRBD2 as a possible D gene (6 bases). The CDR3 totals 16 residues. Germline V gene data show CDR1 as LGHNA and CDR2 as YNFKEQ. V gave up 4 bases and J gave up 4 bases, with 19 bases separating them. As DNA, the CDR3 is TGTGCCAGCAGCCGGACCTGGGGAGGCCCTCGAGAGACCCAGTACTTC. Its protein product is CASSRTWGGPRETQYF.

The chain carries TRBV19 and TRBJ2-1; TRBD2 agrees at 14 bases. The germline gives CDR1 LNHDA, CDR2 SQIVND (reference sequence). Unmatched junction bases numbered 8, after V lost 9 bases and J lost 10 bases. This CDR3 contains 14 residues. CDR3 nucleotides: TGTGCCAGCGGGACTAGCGGGAGACAAAGAGAGCAGTTCTTC. Translation gives CASGTSGRQREQFF.

The gene calls are TRBV5-4 and TRBJ2-5; a possible D gene is TRBD1 (6 bases). The V gene lost 0 bases and the J gene lost 4 bases, with 10 bases spanning the gap. This CDR3 contains 14 residues. The germline gives CDR1 SGHNT, CDR2 YYREEE (reference sequence). The CDR3 reads CASSLGSRGETQYF. CDR3 nucleotides: TGTGCCAGCAGCTTGGGAAGCAGGGGAGAGACCCAGTACTTC. Drawing the rest from reference TRBV5-4 and TRBJ2-5, the complete variable domain is ETGVTQSPTHLIKTRGQQVTLRCSSQSGHNTVSWYQQALGQGPQFIFQYYREEENGRGNFPPRFSGLQFPNYSSELNVNALELDDSALYLCASSLGSRGETQYFGPGTRLLVL.

V usage is TRBV10-3 and J usage is TRBJ2-1; 10 bases line up with TRBD2. The CDR3 length is 16 residues. Germline V lookup: CDR1 ENHRY, CDR2 SYGVKD. V gave up 9 bases and J gave up 0 bases; unmatched junction bases: 8. CDR3 sequence: CAMGIAGGPSYNEQFF. CDR3 nucleotide sequence: TGTGCCATGGGGATAGCGGGAGGACCCTCCTACAATGAGCAGTTCTTC.

The chain recombines TRBV15 with TRBJ2-6; the D gene is possibly TRBD1 (5 bases). The CDR3 runs to 18 residues. The germline V gene has CDR1 LNHNV and CDR2 YYDKDF (reference sequence). V lost 0 bases, J lost 0 bases, and 12 bases lay in between. DNA for the CDR3: TGTGCCACCAGCAGAGATTCGTTAGGGGCCTCTGGGGCCAACGTCCTGACTTTC. This codes for CATSRDSLGASGANVLTF.

This clone has more than one count but fewer than ten. Mismatch with germline at one junction end may stem from a read error. The chain couples TRBV10-1 to TRBJ2-5; D may be TRBD2 (6 bases). This CDR3 has 14 residues. Germline loops: CDR1 WNHNN, CDR2 SYGVQD (reference sequence). CDR3 region: CASSAGLIKESQYF. The CDR3 nucleotides are TGCGCCAGCTCCGCGGGACTTATAAAAGAGAGCCAGTACTTC.

The chain combines TRBV5-8 with TRBJ1-5; 7 bases line up with TRBD1. The germline V gene has CDR1 SGHTS and CDR2 YDEGEE. This CDR3 spans 13 amino acids. Germline trimming cut 2 bases from V and 4 bases from J; bases unmatched to any gene: 0. CDR3 in DNA: TGTGCCAGCAGCTTCAGGGGGAATCAGCCCCAGCATTTT. This gives the protein CASSFRGNQPQHF.

This clone was observed once. The J gene is TRBJ2-7, the V gene TRBV7-2; D remains ambiguous. The CDR3 totals 15 residues. Germline V lookup: CDR1 SGHTA, CDR2 FQGNSA. Trimming removed 5 bases at V and 4 bases at J, with 18 bases between. CDR3 amino acids: CASSPQWPLVYEQYF. CDR3 bases: TGTGCCAGCAGCCCCCAGTGGCCCCTCGTTTACGAGCAGTACTTC.

V is TRBV28 and J is TRBJ1-3, with D possibly matching TRBD1 (6 bases). Trimming took off 7 bases at V and 4 bases at J, with 20 bases between the two ends. This CDR3 is 16 amino acids long. Germline values: CDR1 MDHEN, CDR2 SYDVKM. The CDR3 DNA reads TGTGCCAGCACCTTGTTCGGACAGTCGGGGGGAAACACCATATATTTT. It translates to CASTLFGQSGGNTIYF.

This clone has only one observation. This chain links TRBV27 with TRBJ2-7; D remains ambiguous. This CDR3 has 16 residues. Germline V gene sequence: CDR1 MNHEY, CDR2 SMNVEV (reference sequence). V lost 3 bases and J 0 bases, leaving 15 bases between the germline ends. In DNA form, the CDR3 reads TGTGCCAGCAGTTTGACGGCCCCTAGGAGCTCCTACGAGCAGTACTTC. It codes for CASSLTAPRSSYEQYF.

The chain employs TRBV11-3 and TRBJ2-1, with D possibly matching TRBD2 (7 bases). The ends were cut back, 5 bases at V and 5 bases at J, with 16 bases in the middle. From germline, CDR1 is SGHNT and CDR2 YENEEA. The CDR3 spans 15 residues. CDR3 in amino acids: CASSPAGRGHNEQFF. Written as DNA, the CDR3 is TGTGCCAGCAGCCCGGCGGGGCGGGGGCACAATGAGCAGTTCTTC.

This chain joins TRBV6-4 and TRBJ2-1; 9 bases align to TRBD2. The CDR3 is 14 residues long. Germline assignment: CDR1 MRHNA and CDR2 SNTAGT. Trimming removed 2 bases from V and 10 bases from J; junction bases left unmatched: 6. The CDR3 region has the DNA TGTGCCAGCAGTGACGGGCGGGAGGGCCGAGAGCAGTTCTTC. Amino acid sequence: CASSDGREGREQFF.

The chain employs TRBV6-5 and TRBJ1-1, with 7 bases fitting TRBD1. Germline-derived CDR1 and CDR2 are MNHEY and SVGAGI. The CDR3 is 12 amino acids. J lost 0 bases, V lost 10 bases, and 2 bases had no gene match. The CDR3 sequence: CATGQVNTEAFF. DNA for the CDR3: TGTGCCACCGGACAGGTGAACACTGAAGCTTTCTTT.

The rearrangement links TRBV6-1 to TRBJ2-2; D is uncertain. The CDR3 contains 13 residues. Trimming stripped 9 bases from V and 3 bases from J, with 11 bases between. The germline CDR1 and CDR2 sequences are MNHNS and SASEGT. This CDR3 is CASRELYTGELFF. Here the CDR3 DNA reads TGTGCCAGTAGAGAGTTATACACCGGGGAGCTGTTTTTT.

J is TRBJ1-1 and V is TRBV9, with 7 bases matching TRBD1. The CDR3 consists of 14 residues. The trim removed 3 bases at V and 5 bases at J, leaving 7 bases unmatched. Germline V gene sequence: CDR1 SGDLS, CDR2 YYNGEE. This CDR3 reads CASSALRTGTEAFF. CDR3 DNA: TGTGCCAGCAGCGCTTTACGGACAGGAACTGAAGCTTTCTTT.